This T cell receptor beta chain came from a study of cytomegalovirus exposure and HLA in healthy donors. This clone showed up just a few times. The CDR3 has 16 amino acids. Germline values: CDR1 LGHNA, CDR2 YSLEER. J gave up 4 bases and V 0 bases, and 6 bases lay outside the gene matches. Primers for the PCR totalled 60 Vbeta and 13 Jbeta. Sequencing was performed with immunoSEQ multiplex PCR; in TCRdb, only in-frame clones are kept and a portion is missing. The sample includes 55,000 to 90,000 clones, around 78% of them seen just once. The V gene is TRBV4-3, the J gene TRBJ2-7; 10 bases align to TRBD2. This receptor was identified in a man aged 45-60 years in good health and CMV-seronegative. Sequencing was carried out using PBMCs. Written as DNA, the CDR3 is TGCGCCAGCAGCCAAGATTGGGCTAGCGGGGGATACGAGCAGTACTTC. Encoded protein: CASSQDWASGGYEQYF.